Each of the 8 T cell receptor beta chains below was sequenced from the same sample in a study of regulatory T cells in long-lasting Graves disease. Stated time point: newly diagnosed GD, antithyroid drugs for less than 3 months. TCR sequences were obtained from RNA taken from PBMCs. iRepertoire HTBI primers and Arm-PCR of CDR3 regions built TCR beta libraries. TCRdb re-derived calls from the multiplex PCR reads in MiXCR, one entry per CDR3 protein. The repertoire consists of about 430,000 distinct CDR3 sequences, with approximately 16% occurring once and the leading ten covering roughly 8%. The same specimen was also included in a second study, on T cells in Graves' hyperthyroidism and ophthalmopathy.

Sequenced here: peripheral blood mononuclear cells (PBMCs), sampled at new diagnosis, from a patient treated with antithyroid drugs. The receptors stem from a woman in her thirties or forties with Graves disease.

This clonotype showed up many times. This sequence joins TRBV11-2 and TRBJ1-4; D unclear. Germline V CDR1 and CDR2: SGHAT, FQNNGV. Trimming stripped 3 bases from V and 3 bases from J, with 11 bases between. The length of the CDR3 is 15 residues. The CDR3 region has the DNA TGTGCCAGCAGCTTTGGAAGCGGTTCTAATGAAAAACTGTTTTTT. As protein: CASSFGSGSNEKLFF.

A few counts support this clonotype. The chain couples TRBV4-3 to TRBJ2-3; D possibly corresponds to TRBD2 (6 bases). Germline assignment: CDR1 LGHNA and CDR2 YSLEER. Trimming cost V 1 base and J 1 base, with 18 bases left between them. The CDR3 extends over 18 amino acids. In nucleotides, the CDR3 is TGCGCCAGCAGCCAAGTGACGGGAGTAGGAGGCGGCACAGATACGCAGTATTTT. It encodes CASSQVTGVGGGTDTQYF.

This rearrangement joins TRBV24-1 to TRBJ2-5; D is perhaps TRBD2 (7 bases). From germline, CDR1 is KGHDR and CDR2 SFDVKD. The CDR3 spans 14 residues. V lost 4 bases and J 5 bases, leaving 13 bases between the germline ends. This CDR3 reads CATSERGRVETQYF. The CDR3 region has the DNA TGTGCCACCAGTGAGCGGGGGCGCGTGGAGACCCAGTACTTC.

There are a few counts of this clonotype. J is TRBJ2-5 and V is TRBV7-2, with 7 nucleotides matching TRBD1. Germline V gene sequence: CDR1 SGHTA, CDR2 FQGNSA. V trimming: 5 bases; J trimming: 2 bases; junction bases outside the gene matches: 5. This CDR3 region has 14 residues. The CDR3 here is CASSASRGQETQYF. The CDR3 nucleotides read TGTGCCAGCAGCGCTTCCAGGGGGCAAGAGACCCAGTACTTC.

There are many counts of this clonotype. The rearrangement links TRBV2 to TRBJ2-7, with D uncertain. The CDR3 sequence is 10 residues long. V was trimmed by 7 bases and J by 5 bases, leaving 6 bases between them. CDR1 and CDR2 (germline): SNHLY, FYNNEI. The DNA for the CDR3 is TGTGCCAGCATAGAGGACGAGCAGTACTTC. It translates to CASIEDEQYF.

In its sample, this clonotype was seen a few times. The chain uses TRBV20-1 and TRBJ1-1; weak D call: TRBD1 (6 bases). This CDR3 comprises 17 residues. CDR1 and CDR2 from the germline V gene are DFQATT and SNEGSKA (reference sequence). The V gene lost 4 bases and the J gene lost 1 base, with 22 bases spanning the gap. The CDR3 sequence: CSAIPLSLGASNTEAFF. Written as DNA, the CDR3 is TGCAGTGCTATCCCCTTAAGTTTGGGGGCTTCGAACACTGAAGCTTTCTTT.

In its sample, this clonotype was seen many times. V usage is TRBV19 and J usage is TRBJ1-1; D might be TRBD1 (5 bases). The CDR3 is 16 residues long. The V and J ends lost 1 base and 1 base respectively, with 13 bases between them. Germline values: CDR1 LNHDA, CDR2 SQIVND (reference sequence). The CDR3: CASSIGPGRENTEAFF. CDR3 bases: TGTGCCAGTAGTATAGGCCCAGGGCGGGAGAACACTGAAGCTTTCTTT.

In this sample, this clonotype turned up many times. The rearrangement joins TRBV2 to TRBJ2-1, with TRBD2 as a possible D gene (6 bases). The CDR3 totals 15 residues. From germline, CDR1 is SNHLY and CDR2 FYNNEI. Trimming pared 10 bases from V and 0 bases from J, leaving 16 bases between. CDR3 DNA: TGTGCCACCAGAGGCCCTAGCGCCTCCTACAATGAGCAGTTCTTC. Protein product: CATRGPSASYNEQFF.